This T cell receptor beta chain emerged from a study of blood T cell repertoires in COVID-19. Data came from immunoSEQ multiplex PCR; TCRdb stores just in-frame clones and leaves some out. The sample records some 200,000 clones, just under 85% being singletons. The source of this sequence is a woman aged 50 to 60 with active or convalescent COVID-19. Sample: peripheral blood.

CDR3 bases: TGTGCCAGCAGCCCCCCCCGGGACAGGAGCTCCTACGAGCAGTACTTC. Amino acids: CASSPPRDRSSYEQYF. The chain joins TRBV7-9 to TRBJ2-7; 8 bases fit TRBD1. There are 16 residues in the CDR3. From germline, CDR1 is SEHNR and CDR2 FQNEAQ (reference sequence). Trimming removed 5 bases from V and 0 bases from J; junction bases left unmatched: 9.